Each of the 32 T cell receptor beta chains below was sequenced from the same sample in a study of T cell changes during pregnancy in multiple sclerosis. The data were produced by immunoSEQ multiplex PCR, yet TCRdb's version contains in-frame clones alone and is incomplete. The sample has some 40,000 clones, 94% seen once. This specimen was CD4+ T cells from peripheral blood mononuclear cells, taken after pregnancy. Receptor source: a female donor with multiple sclerosis, enrolled in a pregnancy study.

The rearrangement joins TRBV7-9 to TRBJ1-2; TRBD1 is a possible D gene (5 bases). The germline gives CDR1 SEHNR, CDR2 FQNEAQ (reference sequence). This CDR3 comprises 14 residues. Trimming removed 0 bases from V and 4 bases from J, with 9 bases in between. The chain's CDR3 is CASSLAPGIYGYTF. The CDR3 DNA reads as TGTGCCAGCAGCTTAGCGCCAGGGATCTATGGCTACACCTTC.

This chain links TRBV5-4 with TRBJ2-1; D is unclear. V shed 2 bases and J shed 7 bases, with 7 bases lying between them. CDR1 is SGHNT, CDR2 YYREEE, per germline (reference sequence). CDR3 length: 12 residues. CDR3 sequence: CASSLLLNEQFF. CDR3 DNA: TGTGCCAGCAGCTTACTCCTTAATGAGCAGTTCTTC.

The chain links TRBV6-1 to TRBJ1-1; possibly TRBD1 for D (5 bases). The CDR3 covers 13 residues. Germline V gene lookup returns CDR1 MNHNS and CDR2 SASEGT. The V end was cut by 7 bases, the J end by 5 bases, with 14 bases between. The CDR3, as DNA: TGTGCCAGCACCCGTCGGGGGAGAACTGAAGCTTTCTTT. It is translated as CASTRRGRTEAFF.

The chain combines TRBV29-1 with TRBJ1-1; 7 bases fit TRBD1. J lost 2 bases, V lost 3 bases, and 3 bases had no gene match. The V gene's germline CDR1 is SQVTM and CDR2 ANQGSEA. The CDR3 has 13 amino acids. CDR3 nucleotides: TGCAGCGTTGAGGGACAGACTAACACTGAAGCTTTCTTT. It codes for CSVEGQTNTEAFF.

This clone was detected only once. This sequence joins TRBV7-2 and TRBJ1-1; 7 bases line up with TRBD1. CDR3 size: 15 residues. Trimming removed 5 bases from V and 2 bases from J; junction bases left unmatched: 8. Germline V gives CDR1 SGHTA, CDR2 FQGNSA. Here the CDR3 DNA reads TGTGCCAGCAGCCCTAGGGGGCAGCCTAACACTGAAGCTTTCTTT. Protein: CASSPRGQPNTEAFF.

The chain links TRBV9 to TRBJ2-2, with D possibly being TRBD1 (7 bases). V lost 0 bases and J lost 9, with 12 bases in between. Germline V lookup: CDR1 SGDLS, CDR2 YYNGEE. CDR3 length: 14 amino acids. This CDR3 reads CASSVGQGGRELFF. CDR3 nucleotide sequence: TGTGCCAGCAGCGTAGGACAGGGAGGTCGGGAGCTGTTTTTT.

This clone was seen just once. The chain recombines TRBV6-5 with TRBJ1-1, with D possibly being TRBD1 (6 bases). The germline V gene has CDR1 MNHEY and CDR2 SVGAGI. The CDR3 sequence is 13 residues long. V was trimmed by 7 bases and J by 7 bases, leaving 16 bases between them. The CDR3: CASINPGGREAFF. CDR3 nucleotides: TGTGCCAGCATCAACCCTGGGGGCCGTGAAGCTTTCTTT.

The gene calls are TRBV15 and TRBJ2-5; D may be TRBD1 (6 bases). The germline gives CDR1 LNHNV, CDR2 YYDKDF (reference sequence). Trimming stripped 4 bases from V and 1 base from J, with 13 bases between. The CDR3 runs to 15 residues. CDR3 sequence: CATSIRGPGQETQYF. The DNA for the CDR3 is TGTGCCACCAGCATCAGGGGACCGGGCCAAGAGACCCAGTACTTC. Full variable domain (rest looked up from reference TRBV15 and TRBJ2-5): DAMVIQNPRYQVTQFGKPVTLSCSQTLNHNVMYWYQQKSSQAPKLLFHYYDKDFNNEADTPDNFQSRRPNTSFCFLDIRSPGLGDTAMYLCATSIRGPGQETQYFGPGTRLLVL.

This rearrangement joins TRBV5-1 to TRBJ1-2; D remains unclear. Germline loops: CDR1 SGHRS, CDR2 YFSETQ. The CDR3 length is 16 residues. Trimming took 2 bases from V and 4 from J, leaving 18 bases between them. CDR3 sequence (DNA): TGCGCCAGCAGCTTTGTGGAGGCGACGTTGGGCTATGGCTACACCTTC. Residues: CASSFVEATLGYGYTF.

This clone showed up just once. The gene calls are TRBV5-1 and TRBJ2-3; TRBD2 agrees at 12 bases. V lost 1 base and J lost 4; bases outside the gene matches: 13. Germline values: CDR1 SGHRS, CDR2 YFSETQ. The CDR3 covers 19 residues. The CDR3, as DNA: TGCGCCAGCAGCTTGTCGCTAGCGGGGGGGCCTGGTAGCCCAGATACGCAGTATTTT. It codes for CASSLSLAGGPGSPDTQYF.

The V and J genes are TRBV27 and TRBJ2-3; 9 bases are a match to TRBD2. V lost 7 bases and J lost 7; bases outside the gene matches: 18. The CDR3 loop spans 17 amino acids. CDR1 and CDR2 from the germline V gene are MNHEY and SMNVEV (reference sequence). As DNA, the CDR3 is TGTGCCAGCACTTCCCTCCTGGCGGGGGGGCGGGTTAATACGCAGTATTTT. Its translation is CASTSLLAGGRVNTQYF.

This rearrangement joins TRBV7-2 to TRBJ2-5, with a weak D call TRBD2 (6 bases). Germline CDR1 SGHTA, CDR2 FQGNSA. V was cut by 4 bases and J by 1 base, with 13 bases left in between. The CDR3 totals 15 residues. The CDR3 loop is CASSWVAGTQETQYF. The CDR3, as DNA: TGTGCCAGCAGCTGGGTGGCGGGGACCCAAGAGACCCAGTACTTC.

This clone appeared a single time. This rearrangement joins TRBV2 to TRBJ1-6, with unresolved D. The V and J ends lost 6 bases and 0 bases respectively, with 9 bases between them. The CDR3 length is 15 residues. The V gene's germline CDR1 is SNHLY and CDR2 FYNNEI. CDR3 coding DNA: TGTGCCAGCAGCCCCGTTAGCTCCTATAATTCACCCCTCCACTTT. It translates to CASSPVSSYNSPLHF.

The rearrangement links TRBV10-3 to TRBJ1-2, with 8 nucleotides matching TRBD1. V was pared by 8 bases and J by 1 base, with 6 bases of the junction left unmatched. The CDR3 has 14 amino acids. The V gene's germline CDR1 is ENHRY and CDR2 SYGVKD. DNA of the CDR3: TGTGCCATCGCCGGGACAGGATTTAACTATGGCTACACCTTC. It specifies CAIAGTGFNYGYTF.

The chain employs TRBV7-8 and TRBJ1-6; D uncertain. The germline gives CDR1 SGHVS, CDR2 FQNEAQ. V lost 5 bases and J lost 7, with 18 bases in between. This CDR3 comprises 16 residues. CDR3 loop: CASSPAKRTSNSPLHF. The DNA of the CDR3 is TGTGCCAGCAGCCCGGCGAAGCGGACCTCGAATTCACCCCTCCACTTT. Together with reference TRBV7-8 and TRBJ1-6, the CDR3 gives the full variable domain: GAGVSQSPRYKVAKRGQDVALRCDPISGHVSLFWYQQALGQGPEFLTYFQNEAQLDKSGLPSDRFFAERPEGSVSTLKIQRTQQEDSAVYLCASSPAKRTSNSPLHFGNGTRLTVT.

The genes are TRBV27 and TRBJ2-5; a weak D match, TRBD2 (7 bases). This CDR3 contains 14 residues. Germline V CDR1 and CDR2: MNHEY, SMNVEV (reference sequence). Trimming pared 2 bases from V and 7 bases from J, leaving 14 bases between. CDR3 in DNA: TGTGCCAGCAGTTTAGCGGGGGACATCGGGACCCAGTACTTC. Amino acids: CASSLAGDIGTQYF.

J is TRBJ1-1 and V is TRBV11-3; 7 bases fit TRBD1. The CDR3 sequence is 18 residues long. With V trimmed by 2 bases and J by 0 bases, 12 bases remained unmatched. Germline CDR1 and CDR2: SGHNT and YENEEA. CDR3 residues: CASSLLGTEARMNTEAFF. The CDR3, as DNA: TGTGCCAGCAGCTTACTGGGGACAGAGGCGCGGATGAACACTGAAGCTTTCTTT.

The chain is built from TRBV4-2 and TRBJ2-5; 13 nucleotides align to TRBD2. Germline trimming cut 4 bases from V and 3 bases from J; bases unmatched to any gene: 5. Germline-derived CDR1 and CDR2 are LGHNA and YNFKEQ. CDR3 size: 16 residues. As DNA, the CDR3 is TGTGCCAGCAGCCCGACTGGGACTAGCGGGGAAGAGACCCAGTACTTC. Translated: CASSPTGTSGEETQYF.

This clone appeared once. The rearrangement uses TRBV23-1 and TRBJ1-1, with D perhaps matching TRBD1 (6 bases). Being an ORF, TRBV23-1 has a function that is uncertain. This CDR3 comprises 19 residues. The germline V and J ends were trimmed by 9 bases and 0 bases, with 29 bases remaining between them. The CDR3 nucleotides are TGCGCCAGAACCGGGACACCTTTAAATTTAATCTCAATGAACACTGAAGCTTTCTTT. It codes for CARTGTPLNLISMNTEAFF.

This clone was seen just once. J is TRBJ1-1 and V is TRBV10-2; D ambiguous. The length of the CDR3 is 14 residues. Between the trimmed V and J ends, which lost 2 bases and 1 base, there was a span of 8 bases. Germline V gene sequence: CDR1 WSHSY, CDR2 SAAADI. CDR3: CASSEGQSNTEAFF. In DNA form, the CDR3 reads TGCGCCAGCAGTGAGGGGCAATCGAACACTGAAGCTTTCTTT.

The chain couples TRBV7-2 to TRBJ2-1; the match to TRBD2 covers 14 bases. The CDR3 sequence is 15 residues long. CDR1 and CDR2 from the germline V gene are SGHTA and FQGNSA. V lost 3 bases and J lost 7; bases outside the gene matches: 2. The CDR3 sequence: CASSLGLAGDNEQFF. The CDR3 DNA reads as TGTGCCAGCAGCTTGGGACTAGCGGGGGATAATGAGCAGTTCTTC.

This clone appeared a single time. This rearrangement joins TRBV25-1 to TRBJ2-5, with 7 bases identical to TRBD1. The V and J ends lost 4 bases and 1 base, in that order; junction bases with no gene match: 6. The CDR3 is 15 amino acids. Germline lookup yields CDR1 MGHDK and CDR2 SYGVNS. As DNA, the CDR3 is TGTGCCAGCAGTGTACCCGGGACAGCCCAAGAGACCCAGTACTTC. As protein: CASSVPGTAQETQYF.

V and J are TRBV9 and TRBJ2-2; 7 nucleotides line up with TRBD1. The germline V gene encodes CDR1 SGDLS and CDR2 YYNGEE. The V segment lost 0 bases and the J segment 3 bases; nucleotides outside the gene matches: 5. The CDR3 runs 16 residues. The CDR3 here is CASSVDVGGYTGELFF. In DNA, the CDR3 is TGTGCCAGCAGCGTAGATGTAGGGGGCTACACCGGGGAGCTGTTTTTT.

The gene calls are TRBV12-5 and TRBJ2-5, with D tentatively TRBD1 (6 bases). Trimming took off 6 bases at V and 5 bases at J, with 22 bases between the two ends. This CDR3 is 16 amino acids long. Germline V gene sequence: CDR1 LGHNT, CDR2 FRNRAP. The CDR3 coding sequence is TGTGCTAGTGGACAGTCCCAGGGGCAAACGGGGGAGACCCAGTACTTC. The encoded protein is CASGQSQGQTGETQYF. Based on the CDR3 plus reference TRBV12-5 and TRBJ2-5, the full variable domain is DARVTQTPRHKVTEMGQEVTMRCQPILGHNTVFWYRQTMMQGLELLAYFRNRAPLDDSGMPKDRFSAEMPDATLATLKIQPSEPRDSAVYFCASGQSQGQTGETQYFGPGTRLLVL.

The chain carries TRBV14 and TRBJ2-3; 13 bases are shared with TRBD2. V was clipped by 4 bases and J by 5 bases; unmatched bases: 6. Germline V gene sequence: CDR1 SGHDN, CDR2 FVKESK. The length of the CDR3 is 16 residues. In DNA, the CDR3 is TGTGCCAGCAGCCGCGGACTAGCGGGGGTGGTAGATACGCAGTATTTT. Translation: CASSRGLAGVVDTQYF.

The rearrangement links TRBV6-5 to TRBJ1-2; D uncertain. The germline CDR1 and CDR2 sequences are MNHEY and SVGAGI. Trimming removed 2 bases from V and 1 base from J, with 8 bases in between. The CDR3 loop spans 14 amino acids. In DNA, the CDR3 is TGTGCCAGCAGTTACAGTCAGGTTAACTATGGCTACACCTTC. Translating gives CASSYSQVNYGYTF.

In its sample, this clone ranks as medium-sized (0.01 to 0.1%). The chain combines TRBV6-5 with TRBJ2-7, with TRBD2 matching 7 bases. Germline V lookup: CDR1 MNHEY, CDR2 SVGAGI. The junction had 6 bases not matched to a gene; V was cut back by 6 bases and J by 1 base. CDR3 length: 14 amino acids. Written as DNA, the CDR3 is TGTGCCAGCAGCCCGGCCGGGGGGTCCTACGAGCAGTACTTC. Its protein product is CASSPAGGSYEQYF.

This sequence joins TRBV4-2 and TRBJ2-7; TRBD2 agrees at 14 bases. V shed 4 bases and J 0 bases; nucleotides not matched to a gene: 5. Germline CDR1 reads LGHNA; CDR2 reads YNFKEQ. The CDR3 is made up of 17 amino acids. CDR3 protein: CASSPWTSGGSSYEQYF. The CDR3, as DNA: TGTGCCAGCAGCCCTTGGACTAGCGGGGGGAGCTCCTACGAGCAGTACTTC.

The chain links TRBV5-1 to TRBJ2-2, with D unclear. The CDR3 sequence is 16 residues long. CDR1 and CDR2 from the germline V gene are SGHRS and YFSETQ. V lost 1 base, J lost 2 bases, and 12 bases lay in between. The DNA for the CDR3 is TGCGCCAGCAGCTTGATCGGTAACTCCAACACCGGGGAGCTGTTTTTT. This encodes CASSLIGNSNTGELFF.

The DNA for the CDR3 is TGTGCCAGTAGTATTCAGACAGGGTCCTACGAGCAGTACTTC. Translated: CASSIQTGSYEQYF. The chain combines TRBV19 with TRBJ2-7, with 7 bases matching TRBD1. The length of the CDR3 is 14 residues. The J segment lost 1 base and the V segment lost 3 bases, leaving 3 bases of the junction unmatched. The germline V gene has CDR1 LNHDA and CDR2 SQIVND (reference sequence).

This chain joins TRBV18 and TRBJ2-1, with 12 positions matching TRBD2. V shed 3 bases and J 7 bases; nucleotides not matched to a gene: 13. The CDR3 extends over 18 amino acids. Germline CDR1 KGHSH, CDR2 LQKENI. The CDR3 coding sequence is TGTGCCAGCTCACCGAGTTTCGCGAGACTAGCGGGGGATAATGAGCAGTTCTTC. It is translated as CASSPSFARLAGDNEQFF.

This clone was observed a single time. The chain employs TRBV29-1 and TRBJ1-5; D remains unclear. The CDR3 runs to 15 residues. V was trimmed by 6 bases and J by 7 bases, leaving 22 bases between them. The germline gives CDR1 SQVTM, CDR2 ANQGSEA. The CDR3 nucleotides read TGCAGCGTCCAAATATCCCCCTCGTCGGGGCAGCCCCAGCATTTT. It translates to CSVQISPSSGQPQHF.